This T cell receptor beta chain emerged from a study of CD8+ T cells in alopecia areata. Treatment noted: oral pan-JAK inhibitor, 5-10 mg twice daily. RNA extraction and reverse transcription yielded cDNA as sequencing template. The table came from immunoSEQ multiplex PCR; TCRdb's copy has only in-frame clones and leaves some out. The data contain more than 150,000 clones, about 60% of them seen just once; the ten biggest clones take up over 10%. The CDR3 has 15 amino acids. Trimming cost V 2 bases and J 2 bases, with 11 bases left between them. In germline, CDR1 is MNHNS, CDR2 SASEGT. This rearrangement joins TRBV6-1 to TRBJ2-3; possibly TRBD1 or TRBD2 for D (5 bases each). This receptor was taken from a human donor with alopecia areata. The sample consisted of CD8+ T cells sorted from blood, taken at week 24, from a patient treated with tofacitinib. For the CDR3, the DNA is TGTGCCAGCAGTGAACGGGACGCGCCCACAGATACGCAGTATTTT. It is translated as CASSERDAPTDTQYF.